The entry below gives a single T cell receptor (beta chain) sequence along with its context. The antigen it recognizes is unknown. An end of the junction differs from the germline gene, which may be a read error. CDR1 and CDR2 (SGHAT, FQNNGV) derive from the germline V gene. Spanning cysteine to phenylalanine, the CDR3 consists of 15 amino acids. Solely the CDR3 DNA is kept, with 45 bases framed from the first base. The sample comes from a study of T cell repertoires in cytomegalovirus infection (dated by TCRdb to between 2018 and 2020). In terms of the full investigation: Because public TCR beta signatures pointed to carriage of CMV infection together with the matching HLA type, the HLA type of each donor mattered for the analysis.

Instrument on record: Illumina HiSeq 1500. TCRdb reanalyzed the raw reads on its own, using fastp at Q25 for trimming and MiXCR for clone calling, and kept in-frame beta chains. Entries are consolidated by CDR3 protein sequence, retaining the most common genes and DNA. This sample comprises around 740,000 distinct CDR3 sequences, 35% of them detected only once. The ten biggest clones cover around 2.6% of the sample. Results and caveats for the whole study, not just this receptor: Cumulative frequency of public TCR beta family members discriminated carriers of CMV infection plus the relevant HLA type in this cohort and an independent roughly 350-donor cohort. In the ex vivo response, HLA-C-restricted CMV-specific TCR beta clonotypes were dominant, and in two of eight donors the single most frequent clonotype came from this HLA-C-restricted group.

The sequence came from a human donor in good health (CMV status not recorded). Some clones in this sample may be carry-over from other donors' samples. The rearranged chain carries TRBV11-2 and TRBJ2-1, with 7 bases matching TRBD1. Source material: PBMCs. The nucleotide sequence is TGTGCCAGCAGCAAAGACAGGGATTACTACAATGAGCAGTTATTC. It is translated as CASSKDRDYYNEQLF.